The 10 T cell receptor beta chains below come from one sample, sequenced in a study of T cell repertoires in cytomegalovirus infection. TCRdb analysed the reads with MiXCR anew, one entry per CDR3 protein. The sample lists 200,000 to 300,000 distinct CDR3 sequences; approximately 8.3% were seen once. The sequenced sample was PBMCs. The receptor set was obtained from a human donor in good health (CMV status not recorded). Some clones in this sample may be carry-over from other donors' samples.

With respect to this clonotype: A much larger clone is a single base away; this may be a read error. Because it lacks the conserved phenylalanine or tryptophan at the end, this CDR3 is likely a read error. This chain links TRBV7-9 with TRBJ2-3, with D possibly being TRBD1 or TRBD2 (5 bases each). V shed 6 bases and J shed 2 bases, with 15 bases lying between them. The CDR3 is 15 amino acids. Germline CDR1 is SEHNR and CDR2 is FQNEAQ (reference sequence). The CDR3 loop reads CASSTMGDFTDTQYS. CDR3 nucleotide sequence: TGTGCCAGCAGTACCATGGGGGATTTCACAGATACGCAGTATTCT.

This clonotype was counted many times. Here the CDR3 reads CASSPQGASYNEQFF. CDR3 in DNA: TGTGCCAGCAGCCCGCAGGGGGCATCCTACAATGAGCAGTTCTTC. This chain joins TRBV27 and TRBJ2-1; TRBD1 matches at 8 bases. The CDR3 length is 15 residues. Looked up from germline, CDR1 is MNHEY and CDR2 is SMNVEV (reference sequence). With 6 bases clipped from V and 1 base from J, the junction kept 5 bases outside the gene matches.

Only a few counts were recorded for this clonotype. The genes are TRBV5-1 and TRBJ2-5; 7 nucleotides match TRBD2. In germline, CDR1 is SGHRS, CDR2 YFSETQ. The J segment lost 5 bases and the V segment lost 1 base, leaving 5 bases of the junction unmatched. This CDR3 has 14 amino acids. The CDR3 region has the DNA TGCGCCAGCAGCTTGACGGGGGGTCGGGAGACCCAGTACTTC. It specifies CASSLTGGRETQYF. Variable domain in full (rest from reference TRBV5-1 and TRBJ2-5): KAGVTQTPRYLIKTRGQQVTLSCSPISGHRSVSWYQQTPGQGLQFLFEYFSETQRNKGNFPGRFSGRQFSNSRSEMNVSTLELGDSALYLCASSLTGGRETQYFGPGTRLLVL.

This clonotype has just a few counts. CDR3 protein: CSARGMKGIQEKLFF. CDR3 nucleotides: TGCAGTGCTAGGGGGATGAAGGGGATACAGGAAAAACTGTTTTTT. This rearrangement joins TRBV20-1 to TRBJ1-4; a possible D gene is TRBD1 (5 bases). Trimming shortened V by 3 bases and J by 8 bases, and 19 bases separated the two germline ends. Germline V CDR1 and CDR2: DFQATT, SNEGSKA (reference sequence). CDR3 length equals 15 residues.

This clonotype appeared many times. The J gene is TRBJ2-1, the V gene TRBV7-2; maybe TRBD1 (5 bases). The length of the CDR3 is 12 residues. Looked up from germline, CDR1 is SGHTA and CDR2 is FQGNSA. Trimming took off 2 bases at V and 9 bases at J, with 8 bases between the two ends. The CDR3 loop reads CASSLRGVEQFF. The CDR3, as DNA: TGTGCCAGCAGCTTAAGGGGCGTTGAGCAGTTCTTC.

This clonotype came up once. The chain is built from TRBV20-1 and TRBJ2-5; TRBD2 aligns across 9 bases. Trimming cost V 4 bases and J 4 bases; bases outside gene matches: 10. The length of the CDR3 is 15 residues. Germline V lookup: CDR1 DFQATT, CDR2 SNEGSKA (reference sequence). The DNA of the CDR3 is TGCAGTGCTACCCAAGCTAGCGGGATGCGAGAGACCCAGTACTTC. Amino acids: CSATQASGMRETQYF.

The gene calls are TRBV29-1 and TRBJ2-5; TRBD2 matches 13 bases. V dropped 6 bases and J dropped 8; count of bases not matched to a gene: 12. Germline-derived CDR1 and CDR2 are SQVTM and ANQGSEA. This CDR3 contains 15 residues. CDR3 protein: CSVGLAGRSRDTQYF. The CDR3 nucleotides are TGCAGCGTGGGACTAGCGGGGAGGTCGCGAGATACCCAGTACTTC.

To note about this clonotype: The CDR3 ends on some other residue instead of the conserved phenylalanine or tryptophan, so this is likely a read error. The chain is built from TRBV7-9 and TRBJ1-1; a possible D gene is TRBD1 (5 bases). Trimming stripped 5 bases from V and 1 base from J, with 14 bases between. The CDR3 runs to 15 residues. Germline CDR1 and CDR2: SEHNR and FQNEAQ (reference sequence). This CDR3 is CASSPGRVPNTEAFI. The CDR3 DNA reads as TGTGCCAGCAGCCCAGGCAGGGTCCCGAACACTGAAGCTTTCATT.

This clonotype occurred many times. The rearrangement joins TRBV11-2 to TRBJ2-1; 10 bases line up with TRBD1. The germline gives CDR1 SGHAT, CDR2 FQNNGV. The CDR3 is 13 amino acids. The junction had 6 bases not matched to a gene; V was cut back by 7 bases and J by 9 bases. CDR3 nucleotide sequence: TGTGCCAGCACCCGGACAGGGGGAAGTGAGCAGTTCTTC. It is translated as CASTRTGGSEQFF.

This clonotype came up many times. V gene TRBV7-8 combines with J gene TRBJ1-5; D ambiguous. Looked up from germline, CDR1 is SGHVS and CDR2 is FQNEAQ. The CDR3 is 14 residues long. The V end was cut by 0 bases, the J end by 9 bases, with 12 bases between. CDR3 residues: CASSLALSAGPQHF. The CDR3 coding sequence is TGTGCCAGCAGCTTAGCGCTAAGTGCCGGGCCCCAGCATTTT.